These T cell receptor beta chains were read from a single sample in a study of T cell repertoires in cytomegalovirus infection. TCRdb recomputed calls from the reads with MiXCR, one row per CDR3 protein. The profile shows approximately 590,000 distinct CDR3 sequences, around two fifths of them singletons. These TCRs are of unknown antigen specificity. The sample in question was cultured PBMCs, obtained from culture after CMV antigen stimulation. The source of these receptors is a human donor in good health (CMV status not recorded). Some clones in this sample may be carry-over from other donors' samples. Both conserved end residues are part of each CDR3. The D gene is left open where the match is weak. Not every row has a clone size; where given, it reads once, few, many or a size class.

clone_size j_call v_call d_call cdr3_aa cdr3_nt
NA TRBJ2-7 TRBV19 TRBD2 CASSKTSGMYEQYF TGTGCCAGTAGCAAGACTAGCGGGATGTACGAGCAGTACTTC
NA TRBJ2-1 TRBV6-6 NA CASSYSLDGEPWYNEQFF TGTGCCAGCAGTTACTCACTGGACGGCGAACCCTGGTACAATGAGCAGTTCTTC
many TRBJ2-1 TRBV7-2 NA CASSLGEYNEQFF TGTGCCAGCAGCTTAGGTGAATACAATGAGCAGTTCTTC
NA TRBJ2-7 TRBV5-6 NA CASSSAGGGASSYEQYF TGTGCCAGCAGCTCCGCCGGAGGGGGGGCGAGCTCCTACGAGCAGTACTTC
many TRBJ1-1 TRBV7-2 TRBD1 CASSLVGGGAGTEAFF TGTGCCAGCAGCTTAGTAGGAGGGGGCGCTGGCACTGAAGCTTTCTTT
many TRBJ1-1 TRBV7-2 NA CASSLTGLNTEAFF TGTGCCAGCAGCTTAACAGGGCTGAACACTGAAGCTTTCTTT
NA TRBJ2-7 TRBV10-2 NA CASRDSLSYEQYF TGCGCCAGCAGGGACTCTCTTTCCTACGAGCAGTACTTC
NA TRBJ1-2 TRBV12-3/TRBV12-4 NA CASGYYEGDYGYTF TGTGCCAGCGGGTACTACGAAGGGGACTATGGCTACACCTTC
NA TRBJ2-1 TRBV29-1 TRBD1 CSVPGTGGREQFF TGCAGCGTCCCCGGGACAGGGGGTCGAGAGCAGTTCTTC
NA TRBJ1-4 TRBV7-8 NA CASSSEQGKGEKLFF TGTGCCAGCAGCTCAGAACAGGGAAAGGGTGAAAAACTGTTTTTT
NA TRBJ2-5 TRBV25-1 TRBD1 CASSHSGAGGSVVTQYF TGTGCCAGCAGCCACAGTGGGGCAGGGGGCTCTGTTGTGACCCAGTACTTC
NA TRBJ1-2 TRBV5-1 NA CASSLGLSGSYGYTF TGCGCCAGCAGCTTAGGGCTTTCGGGGTCTTATGGCTACACCTTC
few TRBJ2-7 TRBV5-1 TRBD1 CATSGRTGEAEQYF TGCGCCACATCCGGGCGGACAGGGGAGGCCGAGCAGTACTTC
NA TRBJ1-5 TRBV7-6 TRBD1 CASSLLPYRDRNQPQHF TGTGCCAGCAGCCTGCTTCCGTACCGGGACAGGAATCAGCCCCAGCATTTT
few TRBJ2-3 TRBV7-2 TRBD2 CASSLAGTSGSDTQYF TGTGCCAGCAGCTTAGCCGGGACTAGCGGTTCAGATACGCAGTATTTT
few TRBJ1-1 TRBV6-6 NA CASSYSSQNTEAFF TGTGCCAGCAGTTACTCGAGTCAGAACACTGAAGCTTTCTTT
NA TRBJ2-4 TRBV11-2 TRBD1 CASSLVRTGYIQYF TGTGCCAGCAGCTTAGTCCGGACAGGTTACATTCAGTACTTC
NA TRBJ1-3 TRBV4-2 NA CASSPGTGRSGNTIYF TGTGCCAGCAGCCCAGGCACAGGTCGCTCTGGAAACACCATATATTTT
NA TRBJ1-1 TRBV6-5 NA CASEILMNTEAFF TGTGCCAGCGAAATTCTCATGAACACTGAAGCTTTCTTT
many TRBJ2-7 TRBV7-2 NA CASSLMDSYEQYF TGTGCCAGCAGCTTAATGGACAGCTACGAGCAGTACTTC
few TRBJ2-5 TRBV20-1 TRBD2 CSARTSGLETQYF TGCAGTGCTCGGACTAGCGGGTTAGAGACCCAGTACTTC
few TRBJ2-7 TRBV19 TRBD1 CASTSTGDSYEQYF TGTGCCAGTACCTCGACAGGGGACTCCTACGAGCAGTACTTC
few TRBJ2-7 TRBV28 TRBD1 CASSLFLTGGREQYF TGTGCCAGCAGTTTATTTCTCACAGGGGGAAGAGAGCAGTACTTC
NA TRBJ2-7 TRBV7-9 TRBD2 CASSSDGGTGYEQYF TGTGCCAGCAGCTCTGACGGGGGGACCGGGTACGAGCAGTACTTC
NA TRBJ1-2 TRBV6-1 NA CASSEVGDPKKDGYTF TGTGCCAGCAGTGAAGTCGGGGACCCAAAGAAGGATGGCTACACCTTC
NA TRBJ1-1 TRBV4-3 NA CASSQRVRGNTEAFF TGCGCCAGCAGCCAAAGGGTACGGGGGAACACTGAAGCTTTCTTT
NA TRBJ2-5 TRBV7-8 NA CASSPYRPQETQYF TGTGCCAGCAGCCCATACAGGCCCCAAGAGACCCAGTACTTC
NA TRBJ2-1 TRBV28 NA CASIAGFHNEQFF TGTGCCAGCATTGCGGGGTTTCACAATGAGCAGTTCTTC
many TRBJ2-7 TRBV7-2 NA CASSLVGDYEQYF TGTGCCAGCAGCTTAGTAGGGGACTACGAGCAGTACTTC
many TRBJ1-1 TRBV12-3/TRBV12-4 NA CASSLNRNTEAFF TGTGCCAGCAGCTTAAACAGGAACACTGAAGCTTTCTTT
NA TRBJ1-5 TRBV4-3 NA CASSQDEGRAQHF TGCGCCAGCAGCCAGGATGAGGGTAGGGCCCAGCATTTT
few TRBJ2-2 TRBV20-1 NA CSARDLSAGDTGELFF TGCAGTGCTAGAGATCTCTCAGCGGGTGACACCGGGGAGCTGTTTTTT
NA TRBJ2-7 TRBV7-6 NA CASSLSLGWGDEQYF TGTGCCAGCAGCTTATCACTAGGCTGGGGTGACGAGCAGTACTTC
few TRBJ2-7 TRBV7-6 TRBD1 CASSWSGTGLNEQYF TGTGCCAGCAGCTGGTCCGGGACAGGGCTTAACGAGCAGTACTTC
NA TRBJ1-5 TRBV7-9 TRBD1 CASSLVEGALSQPQHF TGTGCCAGCAGCTTAGTTGAGGGGGCGCTCAGTCAGCCCCAGCATTTT
NA TRBJ2-1 TRBV5-1 TRBD2 CASGPGGAGGGEQFF TGCGCCAGCGGGCCTGGAGGAGCGGGAGGAGGTGAGCAGTTCTTC